Following are 27 T cell receptor beta chains from one sample sequenced in a study of blood T cell repertoires in COVID-19. TCRdb's table, derived via immunoSEQ multiplex PCR, lists solely in-frame clones and lacks some. This table has around 160,000 clones, 84% appearing once. The sample comprised PBMCs or T cells enriched from blood (not recorded which). The receptors stem from a woman in her forties or fifties who had been exposed to COVID-19.

The chain combines TRBV5-6 with TRBJ2-7; 9 bases match TRBD2. CDR1 and CDR2 (germline): SGHDT, YYEEEE. V trimming: 0 bases; J trimming: 5 bases; junction bases outside the gene matches: 12. There are 17 residues in the CDR3. The CDR3 DNA follows: TGTGCCAGCAGCTTGGCCGGCCTAGCGGGAACGCGCGACGAGCAGTACTTC. Its translation is CASSLAGLAGTRDEQYF. Combining the CDR3 with reference TRBV5-6 and TRBJ2-7 gives the whole variable domain DAGVTQSPTHLIKTRGQQVTLRCSPKSGHDTVSWYQQALGQGPQFIFQYYEEEERQRGNFPDRFSGHQFPNYSSELNVNALLLGDSALYLCASSLAGLAGTRDEQYFGPGTRLTVT.

The chain employs TRBV19 and TRBJ1-2; TRBD1 matches 8 bases. From germline, CDR1 is LNHDA and CDR2 SQIVND (reference sequence). The V gene end was trimmed by 5 bases and the J gene end by 7 bases; junction bases not matched to a gene: 9. This CDR3 region has 14 residues. The chain's CDR3 is CASSYGQGVRGYTF. The CDR3 DNA reads TGTGCCAGTAGTTACGGACAGGGTGTGCGTGGCTACACCTTC. Based on the CDR3 plus reference TRBV19 and TRBJ1-2, the full variable domain is DGGITQSPKYLFRKEGQNVTLSCEQNLNHDAMYWYRQDPGQGLRLIYYSQIVNDFQKGDIAEGYSVSREKKESFPLTVTSAQKNPTAFYLCASSYGQGVRGYTFGSGTRLTVV.

The chain joins TRBV5-4 to TRBJ2-5; the match to TRBD1 covers 10 bases. The V gene's germline CDR1 is SGHNT and CDR2 YYREEE (reference sequence). V trimming: 4 bases; J trimming: 5 bases; junction bases outside the gene matches: 5. CDR3 size: 14 residues. The CDR3 DNA sequence: TGTGCCAGCAGCCCATGGACAGGGGGGGAGACCCAGTACTTC. It yields the protein CASSPWTGGETQYF.

The rearrangement links TRBV3-1 (or the pseudogene TRBV3-2) to TRBJ1-5, with 7 bases matching TRBD1. Germline V gives CDR1 LGHDT, CDR2 YNNKEL (reference sequence). V gave up 0 bases and J gave up 4 bases; unmatched junction bases: 9. The CDR3 consists of 17 residues. CDR3 DNA: TGTGCCAGCAGCCAAGAGGGGGACAGTGGCCCTAATCAGCCCCAGCATTTT. It codes for CASSQEGDSGPNQPQHF.

This chain links TRBV11-2 with TRBJ2-5, with 10 bases matching TRBD1. The CDR3 totals 14 residues. J lost 5 bases, V lost 5 bases, and 5 bases had no gene match. Germline CDR1 is SGHAT and CDR2 is FQNNGV. The DNA for the CDR3 is TGTGCCAGCAGCGGGACAGGGGCGAGGGAGACCCAGTACTTC. Residues: CASSGTGARETQYF.

CDR3: CSVGTSGVINEQFF. The CDR3 DNA reads TGCAGCGTTGGGACTAGCGGGGTTATAAATGAGCAGTTCTTC. The chain links TRBV29-1 to TRBJ2-1; TRBD2 matches at 12 bases. The germline gives CDR1 SQVTM, CDR2 ANQGSEA. The CDR3 length is 14 residues. After removal of 4 bases from V and 7 bases from J, the junction contained 5 bases not matched to a gene.

J is TRBJ2-7 and V is TRBV27; 8 bases fit TRBD1. The length of the CDR3 is 14 residues. The V gene's germline CDR1 is MNHEY and CDR2 SMNVEV (reference sequence). Unmatched junction bases numbered 6, after V lost 4 bases and J lost 4 bases. The CDR3 loop is CASSYGQGQYEQYF. Here the CDR3 DNA reads TGTGCCAGCAGTTACGGACAGGGTCAATACGAGCAGTACTTC.

V gene TRBV9 combines with J gene TRBJ2-5; weak D call: TRBD2 (5 bases). Per germline, CDR1 SGDLS and CDR2 YYNGEE. The CDR3 covers 15 residues. With 0 bases removed from V and 2 bases from J, the gap between germline ends came to 11 bases. The CDR3 reads CASSVGPGRQETQYF. The CDR3 nucleotides read TGTGCCAGCAGCGTAGGGCCGGGGAGACAAGAGACCCAGTACTTC.

The chain is built from TRBV29-1 and TRBJ1-5; a possible D gene is TRBD1 (5 bases). Trimming removed 5 bases at V and 3 bases at J, with 14 bases between. Germline CDR1 and CDR2: SQVTM and ANQGSEA. The CDR3 runs 14 residues. In DNA form, the CDR3 reads TGCAGCGTTTCAGATGGACAACCCAATCAGCCCCAGCATTTT. Encoded protein: CSVSDGQPNQPQHF.

The rearrangement joins TRBV6-5 to TRBJ1-5; TRBD1 agrees at 9 bases. The V gene end was trimmed by 6 bases and the J gene end by 4 bases; junction bases not matched to a gene: 1. Germline V lookup: CDR1 MNHEY, CDR2 SVGAGI. This CDR3 has 13 residues. This CDR3 is CASRGQGNQPQHF. DNA for the CDR3: TGTGCCAGCAGAGGACAGGGGAATCAGCCCCAGCATTTT.

This chain connects TRBV7-9 to TRBJ1-1, with unresolved D. The CDR3 covers 15 residues. Between the trimmed V and J ends, which lost 1 base and 0 bases, there was a span of 9 bases. The germline gives CDR1 SEHNR, CDR2 FQNEAQ (reference sequence). The CDR3 region has the DNA TGTGCCAGCAGCTTAGAGGGAGGAATGAACACTGAAGCTTTCTTT. This codes for CASSLEGGMNTEAFF. The full variable domain, completed using reference TRBV7-9 and TRBJ1-1, is DTGVSQNPRHKITKRGQNVTFRCDPISEHNRLYWYRQTLGQGPEFLTYFQNEAQLEKSRLLSDRFSAERPKGSFSTLEIQRTEQGDSAMYLCASSLEGGMNTEAFFGQGTRLTVV.

V is TRBV7-9 and J is TRBJ2-4, with D perhaps matching TRBD1 (5 bases). The V gene lost 5 bases and the J gene lost 11 bases, with 19 bases spanning the gap. The CDR3 loop spans 14 amino acids. The germline CDR1 and CDR2 sequences are SEHNR and FQNEAQ (reference sequence). The CDR3 sequence: CASSPSLEQGVQYF. CDR3 nucleotide sequence: TGTGCCAGCAGCCCGTCTTTGGAGCAGGGCGTTCAGTACTTC.

This clone came up once. The gene calls are TRBV18 and TRBJ2-1; 11 bases map to TRBD2. Trimming cost V 0 bases and J 6 bases; bases outside gene matches: 1. The CDR3 sequence is 15 residues long. Germline CDR1 is KGHSH and CDR2 is LQKENI. Here the CDR3 DNA reads TGTGCCAGCTCACCACCTAGCGGGAGGGCCAATGAGCAGTTCTTC. This gives the protein CASSPPSGRANEQFF.

The chain couples TRBV6-5 to TRBJ1-2; 7 nucleotides match TRBD1. This CDR3 contains 15 residues. Germline CDR1 reads MNHEY; CDR2 reads SVGAGI. The junction had 14 bases not matched to a gene; V was cut back by 6 bases and J by 7 bases. CDR3 protein: CASSDSDRVIGGYTF. For the CDR3, the DNA is TGTGCCAGCAGCGATTCCGACAGGGTAATTGGTGGCTACACCTTC.

V and J are TRBV4-1 and TRBJ2-5; possibly TRBD1 for D (6 bases). The germline V gene has CDR1 MGHRA and CDR2 YSYEKL. This CDR3 has 17 amino acids. Trimming stripped 1 base from V and 0 bases from J, with 15 bases between. Here the CDR3 reads CASSQGGGRKYQETQYF. For the CDR3, the DNA is TGCGCCAGCAGCCAAGGTGGGGGCAGGAAGTACCAAGAGACCCAGTACTTC.

This clone was observed a single time. This CDR3 is CASSQNRESGNTIYF. The CDR3 nucleotides read TGTGCCAGCAGCCAAAACAGGGAATCTGGAAACACCATATATTTT. The chain has TRBV3-1 (or the pseudogene TRBV3-2) and TRBJ1-3, with D possibly matching TRBD1 (6 bases). Trimming left V 2 bases short and J 1 base short, with 9 bases between. The CDR3 covers 15 residues. CDR1 is LGHDT and CDR2 is YNNKEL in the germline V gene (reference sequence).

V gene TRBV19 combines with J gene TRBJ2-3, with TRBD1 identical over 9 bases. This CDR3 is built from 18 residues. Germline CDR1 is LNHDA and CDR2 is SQIVND (reference sequence). V shed 0 bases and J 7 bases; nucleotides not matched to a gene: 14. CDR3 DNA sequence: TGTGCCAGTAGTATAGATCACCGGGACAGGGCACTCCGAAATACGCAGTATTTT. Encoded protein: CASSIDHRDRALRNTQYF.

V and J are TRBV27 and TRBJ2-7; tentatively, D is TRBD2 (5 bases). This CDR3 has 12 amino acids. Germline assignment: CDR1 MNHEY and CDR2 SMNVEV (reference sequence). V was shortened by 4 bases and J by 3 bases, with 7 bases between the two germline ends. In DNA form, the CDR3 reads TGTGCCAGCAGTTCCCGGGGCTACGAGCAGTACTTC. This gives the protein CASSSRGYEQYF.

The chain combines TRBV10-3 with TRBJ2-1; TRBD2 aligns across 9 bases. CDR1 is ENHRY and CDR2 is SYGVKD in the germline V gene. This CDR3 comprises 16 residues. Germline trimming cut 0 bases from V and 10 bases from J; bases unmatched to any gene: 10. The DNA of the CDR3 is TGTGCCATCAGTGAGTCGGGACCTAGCGGGACTCGCGAGCAGTTCTTC. It translates to CAISESGPSGTREQFF.

V gene TRBV13 combines with J gene TRBJ2-3; 13 nucleotides line up with TRBD2. Germline V gene data show CDR1 as PRHDT and CDR2 as FYEKMQ (reference sequence). The CDR3 is 19 amino acids. V shed 4 bases and J 3 bases; nucleotides not matched to a gene: 13. The CDR3, as DNA: TGTGCCAGCAGCTCCTGGACTAGCGGGAGTGGAAGGGGGACAGATACGCAGTATTTT. As protein: CASSSWTSGSGRGTDTQYF.

CDR3 in DNA: TGTGCCAGCAGCTCGGGACTTGCCCCCACAGATACGCAGTATTTT. It translates to CASSSGLAPTDTQYF. This rearrangement joins TRBV7-7 to TRBJ2-3, with a possible D match to TRBD2 (6 bases). CDR3 length equals 15 residues. The V gene's germline CDR1 is SSHAT and CDR2 FNYEAQ (reference sequence). V was shortened by 4 bases and J by 2 bases, with 13 bases between the two germline ends.

This sequence joins TRBV27 and TRBJ1-4; no reliable D call. CDR3 size: 15 residues. The germline V gene encodes CDR1 MNHEY and CDR2 SMNVEV (reference sequence). Trimming shortened V by 5 bases and J by 7 bases, and 17 bases separated the two germline ends. The CDR3 region is CASSLYVNSGEKLFF. CDR3 bases: TGTGCCAGCAGTCTATACGTGAACAGCGGTGAAAAACTGTTTTTT.

The rearrangement joins TRBV3-1 (or the pseudogene TRBV3-2) to TRBJ2-6; D gene ambiguous. CDR1 and CDR2 from the germline V gene are LGHDT and YNNKEL (reference sequence). V lost 5 bases, J lost 2 bases, and 10 bases lay in between. CDR3 size: 15 residues. CDR3 sequence: CASSYDRAGANVLTF. CDR3 nucleotide sequence: TGTGCCAGCAGCTACGACCGGGCTGGGGCCAACGTCCTGACTTTC.

This chain links TRBV5-1 with TRBJ2-3, with 8 bases matching TRBD1. The CDR3 consists of 17 residues. J gave up 2 bases and V 5 bases, and 13 bases lay outside the gene matches. The germline V gene has CDR1 SGHRS and CDR2 YFSETQ. CDR3 amino acids: CASSYWTGHSNTDTQYF. The CDR3 coding sequence is TGCGCCAGCAGTTATTGGACAGGGCACTCCAACACAGATACGCAGTATTTT.

The genes are TRBV7-2 and TRBJ2-2, with 8 nucleotides matching TRBD2. The germline V gene encodes CDR1 SGHTA and CDR2 FQGNSA. V lost 5 bases, J lost 6 bases, and 11 bases stayed unmatched. This CDR3 region has 16 residues. CDR3: CASSPTGTSVSGELFF. The DNA of the CDR3 is TGTGCCAGCAGCCCAACCGGGACTAGTGTCTCCGGGGAGCTGTTTTTT.

The chain joins TRBV7-8 to TRBJ2-3, with D perhaps TRBD1 (6 bases). The CDR3 runs to 15 residues. Germline V CDR1 and CDR2: SGHVS, FQNEAQ. Between the trimmed V and J ends, which lost 5 bases and 5 bases, there was a span of 17 bases. The CDR3 protein is CASSNNGAGEDTQYF. The CDR3 bases are TGTGCCAGCAGCAACAACGGGGCAGGGGAAGATACGCAGTATTTT.

A single count supports this clone. CDR3 residues: CASVLRVSFWEQYF. The CDR3 DNA is TGTGCCAGCGTACTCCGGGTTTCTTTCTGGGAGCAGTACTTC. The chain combines TRBV2 with TRBJ2-7; the D is unclear. Germline values: CDR1 SNHLY, CDR2 FYNNEI. The CDR3 sequence is 14 residues long. The V end lost 8 bases, the J end lost 7 bases, and 21 bases lay between the germline ends.